This TCR beta chain is drawn from a study of OX40 agonist ivuxolimab in advanced cancers. Turning to the study itself: Patients with hepatocellular carcinoma, melanoma, renal cell or head and neck cancer made up the dose-escalation patients. Mean age around 64 years, range roughly 23 to 79; roughly 82% male.

The CDR3 contains 12 residues. Germline V gene sequence: CDR1 SQVTM, CDR2 ANQGSEA. V shed 6 bases and J shed 8 bases, with 14 bases lying between them. Autoimmune disease history or systemic immunosuppression led to patients being barred. Measured with immunoSEQ multiplex PCR; TCRdb has only the in-frame clones, and not every one. The sample contains 35,000 to 55,000 clones, 80% of which appear only once. This chain joins TRBV29-1 and TRBJ1-5; no clear D gene. The sample here was CD4+ or CD8+ T cells sorted from blood, taken in a trial of the OX40 agonist ivuxolimab. This TCR came from an adult with an advanced solid tumor such as melanoma, head and neck, liver or kidney cancer. CDR3 sequence (DNA): TGCAGCGTGTCAAAGCCCGGGGAGCCCCAGCATTTT. Its protein is CSVSKPGEPQHF. The whole variable domain, filled in from reference TRBV29-1 and TRBJ1-5, reads SAVISQKPSRDICQRGTSLTIQCQVDSQVTMMFWYRQQPGQSLTLIATANQGSEATYESGFVIDKFPISRPNLTFSTLTVSNMSPEDSSIYLCSVSKPGEPQHFGDGTRLSIL.